This T cell receptor (beta chain) was sequenced during a study of CD8+ T cells in alopecia areata. Study background: It was oral tofacitinib, at 5 to 10 mg twice daily, that treated patients received.

Documented treatment: oral pan-JAK inhibitor, 5-10 mg twice daily. The germline CDR1 and CDR2 sequences are SGHDN and FVKESK. The germline V and J ends were trimmed by 1 base and 5 bases, with 11 bases remaining between them. This CDR3 comprises 14 residues. Extracted RNA was reverse transcribed into cDNA, the sequencing template. Clones were read by immunoSEQ multiplex PCR, and TCRdb kept only the in-frame ones, dropping some. The data show about 99,000 clones, 65% to 90% seen once. The genes are TRBV14 and TRBJ1-1, with D unclear. The sequencing used CD8+ T cells sorted from blood, collected around week 31, from a patient treated with tofacitinib. The clonotype originates from a human donor with alopecia areata. The CDR3 DNA reads TGTGCCAGCAGCCAAGCCCCAGGAGGAACTGAAGCTTTCTTT. Translation gives CASSQAPGGTEAFF.